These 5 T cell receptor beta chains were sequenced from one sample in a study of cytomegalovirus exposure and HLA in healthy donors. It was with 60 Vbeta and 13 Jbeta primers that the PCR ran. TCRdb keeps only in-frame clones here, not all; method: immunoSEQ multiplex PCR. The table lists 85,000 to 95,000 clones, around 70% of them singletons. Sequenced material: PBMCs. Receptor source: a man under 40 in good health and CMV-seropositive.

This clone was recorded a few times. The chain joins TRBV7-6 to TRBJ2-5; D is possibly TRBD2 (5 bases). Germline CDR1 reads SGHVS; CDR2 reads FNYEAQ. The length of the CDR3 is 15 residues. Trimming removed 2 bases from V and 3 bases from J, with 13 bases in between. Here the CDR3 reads CASSLNSVGKETQYF. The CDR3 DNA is TGTGCCAGCAGCTTAAATAGCGTTGGCAAAGAGACCCAGTACTTC.

CDR3 coding DNA: TGTGCCAGCAGTTTAAGTGGGGGGAGTGCTGAAGCTTTCTTT. Protein product: CASSLSGGSAEAFF. V and J are TRBV28 and TRBJ1-1; TRBD1 might be the D (5 bases). Germline values: CDR1 MDHEN, CDR2 SYDVKM. Trimming removed 2 bases at V and 6 bases at J, with 13 bases between. The CDR3 is made up of 14 amino acids.

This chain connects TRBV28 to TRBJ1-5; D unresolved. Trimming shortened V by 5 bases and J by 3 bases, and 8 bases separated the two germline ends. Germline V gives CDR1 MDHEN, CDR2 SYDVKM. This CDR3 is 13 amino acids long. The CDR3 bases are TGTGCCAGCAGTCCGCAGAACAATCAGCCCCAGCATTTT. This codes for CASSPQNNQPQHF. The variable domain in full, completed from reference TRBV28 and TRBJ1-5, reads DVKVTQSSRYLVKRTGEKVFLECVQDMDHENMFWYRQDPGLGLRLIYFSYDVKMKEKGDIPEGYSVSREKKERFSLILESASTNQTSMYLCASSPQNNQPQHFGDGTRLSIL.

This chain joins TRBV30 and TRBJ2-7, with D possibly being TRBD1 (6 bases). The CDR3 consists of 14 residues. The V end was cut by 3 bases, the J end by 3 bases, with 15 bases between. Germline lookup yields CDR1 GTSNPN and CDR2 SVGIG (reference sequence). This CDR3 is CAWSLGQTHYEQYF. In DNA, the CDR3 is TGTGCCTGGAGCTTAGGACAGACCCACTACGAGCAGTACTTC.

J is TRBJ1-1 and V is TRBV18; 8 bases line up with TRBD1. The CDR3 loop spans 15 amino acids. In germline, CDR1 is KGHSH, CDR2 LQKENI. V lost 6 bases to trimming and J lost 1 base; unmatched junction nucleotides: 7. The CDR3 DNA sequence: TGTGCCAGCTCCCCAACAGGGACAGGGAACACTGAAGCTTTCTTT. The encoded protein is CASSPTGTGNTEAFF.